Ten or more counts support the clone carrying this T cell receptor beta chain. Its target is unknown. The sample originates from a study of CD8 T cells in ankylosing spondylitis. Trimming cost V 1 base and J 0 bases, with 9 bases left between them. The CDR3 covers 16 residues. Germline values: CDR1 SGHTA, CDR2 FQGNSA. Points from the study as a whole: In peripheral blood, disease-linked CD8+ clones occurred at relatively low frequencies. Researchers reportedly found disease-linked clones significantly enriched in matched ankylosing spondylitis synovial fluid. Ankylosing spondylitis blood appeared to carry a characteristic TCR beta motif of seven to nine highly homologous variants.

TCRdb re-derived calls from the 5' RACE reads in MiXCR, one entry per CDR3 protein. Here the sample spans 150,000 to 200,000 distinct CDR3 sequences, 11% being singletons. The sequence derives from a male donor with ankylosing spondylitis or in good health (not recorded which). Sequencing was carried out using blood, either unsorted or a sorted T cell fraction (not recorded which). The chain combines TRBV7-2 with TRBJ2-2; perhaps TRBD1 as D (5 bases). The CDR3: CASSLVQASNTGELFF. DNA for the CDR3: TGTGCCAGCAGCTTAGTACAGGCTTCGAACACCGGGGAGCTGTTTTTT.